The source of this TCR beta chain is a study of cytomegalovirus exposure and HLA in healthy donors. About the research overall: An early data release held tens of millions of unique TCRs from HLA-typed donors. Study results and limitations: Apparent HLA restriction characterized most CMV-associated TCR beta chains in a later analysis.

V was shortened by 1 base and J by 1 base, with 8 bases between the two germline ends. This CDR3 is built from 14 residues. The germline V gene encodes CDR1 SGHAT and CDR2 FQNNGV. Both 60 Vbeta primers and 13 Jbeta primers went into the PCR. The assay was immunoSEQ multiplex PCR, and TCRdb's table has in-frame clones only and misses some. The sample yields about 130,000 clones, around 73% seen once. About this clone itself: Its antigen remains unknown.

The material sequenced was PBMCs. The receptor was isolated from a man over 45 in good health and CMV-seronegative. This sequence joins TRBV11-2 and TRBJ2-7; D possibly corresponds to TRBD1 (6 bases). CDR3 nucleotides: TGTGCCAGCAGCTTAGTTACAGGGTCCTACGAGCAGTACTTC. Protein product: CASSLVTGSYEQYF.